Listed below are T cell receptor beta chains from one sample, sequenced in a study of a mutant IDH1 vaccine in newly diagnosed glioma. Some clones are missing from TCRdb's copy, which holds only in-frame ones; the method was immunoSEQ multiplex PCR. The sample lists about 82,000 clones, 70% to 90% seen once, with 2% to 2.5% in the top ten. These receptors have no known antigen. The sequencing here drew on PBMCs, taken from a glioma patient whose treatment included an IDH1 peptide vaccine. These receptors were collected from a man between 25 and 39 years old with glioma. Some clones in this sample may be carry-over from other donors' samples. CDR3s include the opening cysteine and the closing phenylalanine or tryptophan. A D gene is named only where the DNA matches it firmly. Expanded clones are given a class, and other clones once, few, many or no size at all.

CDR3aa: CASSRGGVFTDTQYF
CDR3nt: TGTGCCAGCAGCCGGGGGGGGGTGTTCACAGATACGCAGTATTTT
abundance: -
d_gene: TRBD2
v_gene: TRBV14
j_gene: TRBJ2-3

CDR3aa: CASSLVSRGPRGNTIYF
CDR3nt: TGTGCCAGCAGCTTAGTGTCACGGGGGCCGCGGGGAAACACCATATATTTT
abundance: -
d_gene: -
v_gene: TRBV7-6
j_gene: TRBJ1-3

CDR3aa: CASRRGASRGDTGELFF
CDR3nt: TGTGCCAGCAGACGGGGGGCCTCTCGTGGGGACACCGGGGAGCTGTTTTTT
abundance: -
d_gene: -
v_gene: TRBV9
j_gene: TRBJ2-2

CDR3aa: CASSSWGNQPQHF
CDR3nt: TGTGCCAGCAGCTCGTGGGGGAATCAGCCCCAGCATTTT
abundance: -
d_gene: -
v_gene: TRBV11-2
j_gene: TRBJ1-5

CDR3aa: CAISESGGVYYGYTF
CDR3nt: TGTGCCATCAGTGAGTCAGGTGGGGTCTACTATGGCTACACCTTC
abundance: many
d_gene: -
v_gene: TRBV10-3
j_gene: TRBJ1-2

CDR3aa: CASSKGAATDTQYF
CDR3nt: TGTGCCAGCAGCAAGGGAGCGGCCACAGATACGCAGTATTTT
abundance: -
d_gene: -
v_gene: TRBV7-3
j_gene: TRBJ2-3

CDR3aa: CASSLYRNTGELFF
CDR3nt: TGTGCCAGCAGTTTATATAGAAACACCGGGGAGCTGTTTTTT
abundance: -
d_gene: -
v_gene: TRBV27
j_gene: TRBJ2-2

CDR3aa: CASRPTLNLAEAFF
CDR3nt: TGTGCCAGCAGACCCACTTTGAATTTGGCTGAAGCTTTCTTT
abundance: -
d_gene: -
v_gene: TRBV11-2
j_gene: TRBJ1-1

CDR3aa: CSVEVGHNEQFF
CDR3nt: TGCAGCGTTGAGGTGGGTCACAATGAGCAGTTCTTC
abundance: -
d_gene: -
v_gene: TRBV29-1
j_gene: TRBJ2-1

CDR3aa: CASDSYSNQPQHF
CDR3nt: TGTGCCAGTGACTCCTATAGCAATCAGCCCCAGCATTTT
abundance: few
d_gene: -
v_gene: TRBV19
j_gene: TRBJ1-5

CDR3aa: CASGGPSTDTQYF
CDR3nt: TGTGCCAGCGGGGGGCCAAGCACAGATACGCAGTATTTT
abundance: -
d_gene: -
v_gene: TRBV9
j_gene: TRBJ2-3

CDR3aa: CASSLNSHDRAYEQYF
CDR3nt: TGTGCCAGCAGCTTGAATTCGCATGACAGGGCCTACGAGCAGTACTTC
abundance: -
d_gene: TRBD1
v_gene: TRBV7-8
j_gene: TRBJ2-7

CDR3aa: CASSFPGATYEQYF
CDR3nt: TGTGCCAGCAGCTTTCCAGGGGCCACCTACGAGCAGTACTTC
abundance: -
d_gene: -
v_gene: TRBV5-4
j_gene: TRBJ2-7

CDR3aa: CAISEIGIAQFF
CDR3nt: TGTGCCATCAGTGAAATTGGGATAGCGCAGTTCTTC
abundance: -
d_gene: -
v_gene: TRBV10-3
j_gene: TRBJ2-1

CDR3aa: CASSLLQGVRNEQFF
CDR3nt: TGTGCCAGCAGCCTCCTACAGGGGGTACGGAATGAGCAGTTCTTC
abundance: -
d_gene: TRBD1
v_gene: TRBV5-6
j_gene: TRBJ2-1

CDR3aa: CASSPTGHEQFF
CDR3nt: TGTGCCAGCTCACCTACTGGCCATGAGCAGTTCTTC
abundance: -
d_gene: -
v_gene: TRBV18
j_gene: TRBJ2-1

CDR3aa: CASTRGPGTDTQYF
CDR3nt: TGTGCCAGTACAAGGGGGCCGGGCACAGATACGCAGTATTTT
abundance: -
d_gene: TRBD1
v_gene: TRBV19
j_gene: TRBJ2-3

CDR3aa: CASSRRENQPQHF
CDR3nt: TGCGCCAGCAGCAGACGAGAGAATCAGCCCCAGCATTTT
abundance: -
d_gene: -
v_gene: TRBV4-1
j_gene: TRBJ1-5

CDR3aa: CASSSPSGRAISYEQYF
CDR3nt: TGTGCCAGCAGTTCACCTAGCGGGAGGGCTATCTCCTACGAGCAGTACTTC
abundance: -
d_gene: TRBD2
v_gene: TRBV7-9
j_gene: TRBJ2-7

CDR3aa: CASSLKLAPQGASVADTEAFF
CDR3nt: TGTGCCAGCAGTTTAAAGTTGGCTCCCCAGGGGGCATCGGTAGCTGACACTGAAGCTTTCTTT
abundance: once
d_gene: TRBD1
v_gene: TRBV28
j_gene: TRBJ1-1

CDR3aa: CASSPSTYYEQYF
CDR3nt: TGTGCCAGCAGCCCTTCGACCTACTACGAGCAGTACTTC
abundance: -
d_gene: -
v_gene: TRBV7-8
j_gene: TRBJ2-7

CDR3aa: CASTPRLRETQYF
CDR3nt: TGTGCCAGCACCCCACGACTGCGAGAGACCCAGTACTTC
abundance: -
d_gene: -
v_gene: TRBV11-2
j_gene: TRBJ2-5

CDR3aa: CASSLGQGYYEQYF
CDR3nt: TGCGCCAGCAGCTTGGGACAGGGGTATTACGAGCAGTACTTC
abundance: -
d_gene: TRBD1
v_gene: TRBV5-1
j_gene: TRBJ2-7

CDR3aa: CASSPLPQGENGYTF
CDR3nt: TGTGCCAGCTCACCACTTCCCCAGGGGGAGAATGGCTACACCTTC
abundance: once
d_gene: TRBD1
v_gene: TRBV18
j_gene: TRBJ1-2

CDR3aa: CATSRDYGASGRGEEQYF
CDR3nt: TGTGCCACCAGCAGAGATTACGGGGCTAGCGGGAGGGGAGAGGAGCAGTACTTC
abundance: -
d_gene: TRBD2
v_gene: TRBV15
j_gene: TRBJ2-7

CDR3aa: CASILSGLAGDGEQFF
CDR3nt: TGTGCCAGCATATTATCTGGTCTAGCGGGAGATGGTGAGCAGTTCTTC
abundance: -
d_gene: TRBD2
v_gene: TRBV2
j_gene: TRBJ2-1